Sequencing of this T cell receptor beta chain was carried out in a study of technical replicates of blood from a handful of donors. The data were produced by immunoSEQ multiplex PCR, yet TCRdb's version contains in-frame clones alone and is incomplete. The sample consists of 90,000 to 100,000 clones, approximately 94% of them appearing once. V dropped 8 bases and J dropped 4; count of bases not matched to a gene: 9. Germline V gene sequence: CDR1 LNHDA, CDR2 SQIVND (reference sequence). The CDR3 is 14 amino acids. V usage is TRBV19 and J usage is TRBJ2-7; 9 nucleotides match TRBD1. The sequenced sample consisted of T cells isolated from PBMCs. The clonotype was recovered from a human donor in good health. The CDR3 sequence is CASADTGGPYEQYF. The CDR3 DNA follows: TGTGCCAGTGCTGACACAGGGGGCCCGTACGAGCAGTACTTC.